These 13 T cell receptor beta chains were all obtained from the same sample, sequenced in a study of shared clonotypes between healthy human individuals. Method: immunoSEQ multiplex PCR; TCRdb's copy keeps in-frame clones and lacks some. The sample has roughly 2,300,000 clones, less than 95% seen once. Source material: naive CD4+ T cells from PBMCs. Stated subset: CD45RA+ positively selected. These receptors all stem from a man younger than 35 in good health. Some clones in this sample may be carry-over from other donors' samples.

The genes are TRBV27 and TRBJ2-2; D gene unclear. Trimming took off 3 bases at V and 1 base at J, with 12 bases between the two ends. The germline CDR1 and CDR2 sequences are MNHEY and SMNVEV (reference sequence). The CDR3 has 16 amino acids. The CDR3 spells CASSFVIDGNTGELFF. CDR3 coding DNA: TGTGCCAGCAGTTTCGTAATCGATGGGAACACCGGGGAGCTGTTTTTT.

J is TRBJ2-4 and V is TRBV19; 7 bases match TRBD1. With V trimmed by 3 bases and J by 8 bases, 7 bases remained unmatched. Germline V gene data show CDR1 as LNHDA and CDR2 as SQIVND (reference sequence). This CDR3 region has 14 residues. The DNA for the CDR3 is TGTGCCAGTAGTATTGGGCAGGGGGTTTACATTCAGTACTTC. This gives the protein CASSIGQGVYIQYF. The full variable domain, rest sourced from reference TRBV19 and TRBJ2-4, is DGGITQSPKYLFRKEGQNVTLSCEQNLNHDAMYWYRQDPGQGLRLIYYSQIVNDFQKGDIAEGYSVSREKKESFPLTVTSAQKNPTAFYLCASSIGQGVYIQYFGAGTRLSVL.

The rearrangement links TRBV11-2 to TRBJ1-5; D gene uncertain. V lost 1 base to trimming and J lost 3 bases, with 7 bases between them. The CDR3 is 14 amino acids. Germline V gene lookup returns CDR1 SGHAT and CDR2 FQNNGV. This chain's CDR3 is CASSLGVVNQPQHF. CDR3 in DNA: TGTGCCAGCAGCTTAGGCGTGGTCAATCAGCCCCAGCATTTT.

This chain joins TRBV29-1 and TRBJ2-7; 7 bases match TRBD1. Germline values: CDR1 SQVTM, CDR2 ANQGSEA. V lost 7 bases to trimming and J lost 3 bases; unmatched junction nucleotides: 9. The CDR3 length is 13 residues. CDR3 sequence reads: CSARRPGGYEQYF. DNA for the CDR3: TGCAGCGCTAGGAGGCCAGGGGGCTACGAGCAGTACTTC.

The J gene is TRBJ2-3, the V gene TRBV5-8, with TRBD2 matching over 8 bases. The germline CDR1 and CDR2 sequences are SGHTS and YDEGEE. V lost 2 bases to trimming and J lost 3 bases; unmatched junction nucleotides: 8. The CDR3 consists of 16 residues. DNA for the CDR3: TGTGCCAGCAGCTTCCTAGCGGGCCGGAGGACAGATACGCAGTATTTT. This translates into CASSFLAGRRTDTQYF.

V gene TRBV28 combines with J gene TRBJ2-7, with 7 bases aligning to TRBD2. CDR3 length: 15 amino acids. Looked up from germline, CDR1 is MDHEN and CDR2 is SYDVKM. V trimming: 6 bases; J trimming: 3 bases; junction bases outside the gene matches: 11. CDR3 nucleotide sequence: TGTGCCAGCAGAAAGGGGACTACGGGGGTCTACGAGCAGTACTTC. It translates to CASRKGTTGVYEQYF.

The rearrangement uses TRBV18 and TRBJ2-5; tentatively, D is TRBD1 or TRBD2 (6 bases each). The germline CDR1 and CDR2 sequences are KGHSH and LQKENI. V dropped 2 bases and J dropped 4 bases, with 14 bases sitting between them. The CDR3 runs 15 residues. In DNA, the CDR3 is TGTGCCAGCTCACCAAACCCGGGGGCTGCAGAGACCCAGTACTTC. Its protein product is CASSPNPGAAETQYF.

This chain links TRBV14 with TRBJ2-1, with D possibly matching TRBD1 (7 bases). Germline V gene sequence: CDR1 SGHDN, CDR2 FVKESK. The V end was cut by 1 base, the J end by 6 bases, with 13 bases between. There are 15 residues in the CDR3. The CDR3 coding sequence is TGTGCCAGCAGCCAAGTCCGACAGGGAGGCAATGAGCAGTTCTTC. It is translated as CASSQVRQGGNEQFF. The full variable domain, with the rest looked up from reference TRBV14 and TRBJ2-1, is EAGVTQFPSHSVIEKGQTVTLRCDPISGHDNLYWYRRVMGKEIKFLLHFVKESKQDESGMPNNRFLAERTGGTYSTLKVQPAELEDSGVYFCASSQVRQGGNEQFFGPGTRLTVL.

This clone was seen a handful of times. The chain recombines TRBV2 with TRBJ1-5, with D possibly being TRBD1 (6 bases). The germline gives CDR1 SNHLY, CDR2 FYNNEI. V was trimmed by 4 bases and J by 8 bases, leaving 15 bases between them. This CDR3 comprises 14 residues. The DNA of the CDR3 is TGTGCCAGCAGTGTCCTGCGGACAGAAAAGCCCCAGCATTTT. This encodes CASSVLRTEKPQHF.

The chain recombines TRBV5-1 with TRBJ2-7, with 9 nucleotides matching TRBD1. V shed 4 bases, J shed 1 base, and the junction held 0 bases outside the gene matches. CDR1 and CDR2 from the germline V gene are SGHRS and YFSETQ. CDR3 length: 13 residues. In nucleotides, the CDR3 is TGCGCCAGCAGCGGACAGGGGTCCTACGAGCAGTACTTC. This translates into CASSGQGSYEQYF. Drawing the rest from reference TRBV5-1 and TRBJ2-7, the complete variable domain is KAGVTQTPRYLIKTRGQQVTLSCSPISGHRSVSWYQQTPGQGLQFLFEYFSETQRNKGNFPGRFSGRQFSNSRSEMNVSTLELGDSALYLCASSGQGSYEQYFGPGTRLTVT.

The chain's CDR3 is CASSQDPAVRTDTQYF. CDR3 bases: TGCGCCAGCAGCCAAGATCCCGCGGTCAGAACAGATACGCAGTATTTT. The chain recombines TRBV4-3 with TRBJ2-3, with D unclear. The CDR3 spans 16 residues. The germline V and J ends were trimmed by 0 bases and 3 bases, with 13 bases remaining between them. CDR1 is LGHNA and CDR2 is YSLEER in the germline V gene.

This clone has a single count. This chain connects TRBV28 to TRBJ2-2; 12 nucleotides agree with TRBD2. CDR3 size: 18 residues. Germline V lookup: CDR1 MDHEN, CDR2 SYDVKM. V trimming: 3 bases; J trimming: 5 bases; junction bases outside the gene matches: 10. DNA for the CDR3: TGTGCCAGCAGTTTGCACGCTAGCGGGAGGGCCGGAACCGGGGAGCTGTTTTTT. It yields the protein CASSLHASGRAGTGELFF.

In this sample, this clone turned up once. The V and J genes are TRBV5-5 and TRBJ2-2; tentative D call: TRBD1 (5 bases). The CDR3 has 17 amino acids. The germline V gene encodes CDR1 SGHKS and CDR2 YYEKEE (reference sequence). V lost 0 bases, J lost 1 base, and 13 bases lay in between. The CDR3 DNA follows: TGTGCCAGCAGCTTGGCCCCAGGCAGGGTGAACACCGGGGAGCTGTTTTTT. This sequence encodes CASSLAPGRVNTGELFF.